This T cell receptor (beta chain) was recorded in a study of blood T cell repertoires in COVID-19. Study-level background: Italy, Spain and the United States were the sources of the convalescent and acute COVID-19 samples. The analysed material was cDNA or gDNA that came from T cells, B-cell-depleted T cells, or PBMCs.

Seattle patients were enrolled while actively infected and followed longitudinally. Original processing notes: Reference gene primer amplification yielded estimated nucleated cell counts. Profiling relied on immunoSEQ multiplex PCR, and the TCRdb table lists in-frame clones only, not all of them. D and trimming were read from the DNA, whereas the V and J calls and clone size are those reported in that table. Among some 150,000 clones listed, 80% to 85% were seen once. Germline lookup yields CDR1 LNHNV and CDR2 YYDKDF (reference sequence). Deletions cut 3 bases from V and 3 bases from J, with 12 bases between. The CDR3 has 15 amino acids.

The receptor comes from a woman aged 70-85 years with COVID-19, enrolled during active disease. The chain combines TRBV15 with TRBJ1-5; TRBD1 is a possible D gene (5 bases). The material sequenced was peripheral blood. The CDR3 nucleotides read TGTGCCACCAGCAGGAGTGGACACCCCAATCAGCCCCAGCATTTT. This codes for CATSRSGHPNQPQHF. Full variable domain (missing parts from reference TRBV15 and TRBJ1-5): DAMVIQNPRYQVTQFGKPVTLSCSQTLNHNVMYWYQQKSSQAPKLLFHYYDKDFNNEADTPDNFQSRRPNTSFCFLDIRSPGLGDTAMYLCATSRSGHPNQPQHFGDGTRLSIL.